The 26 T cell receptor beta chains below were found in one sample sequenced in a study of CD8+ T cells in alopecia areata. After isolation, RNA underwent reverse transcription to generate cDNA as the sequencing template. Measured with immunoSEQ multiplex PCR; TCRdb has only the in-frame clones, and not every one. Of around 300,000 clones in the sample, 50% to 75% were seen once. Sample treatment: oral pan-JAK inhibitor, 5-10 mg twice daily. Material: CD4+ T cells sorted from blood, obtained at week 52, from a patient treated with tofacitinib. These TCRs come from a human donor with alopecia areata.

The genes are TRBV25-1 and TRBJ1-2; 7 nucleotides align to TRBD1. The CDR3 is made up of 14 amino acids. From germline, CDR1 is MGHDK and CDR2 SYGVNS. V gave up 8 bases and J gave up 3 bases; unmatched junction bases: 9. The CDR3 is CASGETGHDYGYTF. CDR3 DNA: TGTGCCAGCGGGGAGACAGGGCACGACTATGGCTACACCTTC.

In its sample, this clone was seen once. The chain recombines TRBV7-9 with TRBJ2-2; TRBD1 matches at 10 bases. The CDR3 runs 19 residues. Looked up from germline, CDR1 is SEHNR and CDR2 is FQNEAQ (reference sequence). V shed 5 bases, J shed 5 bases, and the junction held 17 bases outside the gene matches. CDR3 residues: CASSHPGQGTQVGTGELFF. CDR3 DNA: TGTGCCAGCAGCCACCCGGGACAGGGGACCCAAGTCGGAACCGGGGAGCTGTTTTTT. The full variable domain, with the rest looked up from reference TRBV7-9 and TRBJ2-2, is DTGVSQNPRHKITKRGQNVTFRCDPISEHNRLYWYRQTLGQGPEFLTYFQNEAQLEKSRLLSDRFSAERPKGSFSTLEIQRTEQGDSAMYLCASSHPGQGTQVGTGELFFGEGSRLTVL.

CDR3 sequence: CASRKQGNQPQHF. CDR3 bases: TGTGCCAGCAGGAAACAGGGCAATCAGCCCCAGCATTTT. The chain recombines TRBV6-5 with TRBJ1-5; weak D call: TRBD1 (5 bases). The germline V gene encodes CDR1 MNHEY and CDR2 SVGAGI. The length of the CDR3 is 13 residues. Trimming stripped 6 bases from V and 2 bases from J, with 8 bases between.

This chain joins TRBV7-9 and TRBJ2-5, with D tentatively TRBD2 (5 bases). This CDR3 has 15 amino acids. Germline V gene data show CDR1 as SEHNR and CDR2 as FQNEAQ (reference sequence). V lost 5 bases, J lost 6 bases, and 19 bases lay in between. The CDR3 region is CASSPEPGILQTQYF. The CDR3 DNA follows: TGTGCCAGCAGCCCTGAACCGGGAATCTTGCAGACCCAGTACTTC.

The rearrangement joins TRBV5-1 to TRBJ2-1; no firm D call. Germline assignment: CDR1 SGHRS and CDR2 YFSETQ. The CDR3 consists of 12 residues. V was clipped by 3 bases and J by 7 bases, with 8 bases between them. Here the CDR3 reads CASSWSGNEQFF. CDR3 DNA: TGCGCCAGCAGCTGGAGTGGGAATGAGCAGTTCTTC.

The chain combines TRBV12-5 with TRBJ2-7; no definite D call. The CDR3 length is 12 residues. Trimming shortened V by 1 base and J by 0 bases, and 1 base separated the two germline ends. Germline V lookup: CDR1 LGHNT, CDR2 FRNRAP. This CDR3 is CASGLASYEQYF. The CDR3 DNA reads TGTGCTAGTGGTTTGGCCTCCTACGAGCAGTACTTC.

This CDR3 is CAWTMTGVNTEAFF. CDR3 sequence (DNA): TGTGCCTGGACTATGACAGGGGTCAACACTGAAGCTTTCTTT. J is TRBJ1-1 and V is TRBV30; the match to TRBD1 covers 8 bases. Germline V gene lookup returns CDR1 GTSNPN and CDR2 SVGIG (reference sequence). With V trimmed by 4 bases and J by 2 bases, 6 bases remained unmatched. The CDR3 runs 14 residues.

The CDR3 nucleotides read TGTGCCAGCAGTTACCAGGTCCCTGGGGAGCAGTACTTC. This translates into CASSYQVPGEQYF. The V call is TRBV6-6, the J call TRBJ2-7; D unclear. The CDR3 has 13 amino acids. Per the germline V gene, CDR1 is MNHNY and CDR2 is SVGAGI (reference sequence). The germline V and J ends were trimmed by 2 bases and 7 bases, with 12 bases remaining between them.

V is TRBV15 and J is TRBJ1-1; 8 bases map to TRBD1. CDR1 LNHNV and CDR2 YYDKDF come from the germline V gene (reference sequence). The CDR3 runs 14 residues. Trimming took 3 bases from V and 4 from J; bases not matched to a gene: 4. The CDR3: CATSSGQGLTEAFF. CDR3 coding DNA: TGTGCCACCAGCAGTGGACAGGGTCTCACTGAAGCTTTCTTT.

As DNA, the CDR3 is TGTGCCAGCAGCTCCTCTCCCCCTGGGGCCAACGTCCTGACTTTC. It specifies CASSSSPPGANVLTF. The J gene is TRBJ2-6, the V gene TRBV7-2; D is ambiguous. V shed 4 bases and J shed 2 bases, with 9 bases lying between them. This CDR3 has 15 amino acids. Per the germline V gene, CDR1 is SGHTA and CDR2 is FQGNSA.

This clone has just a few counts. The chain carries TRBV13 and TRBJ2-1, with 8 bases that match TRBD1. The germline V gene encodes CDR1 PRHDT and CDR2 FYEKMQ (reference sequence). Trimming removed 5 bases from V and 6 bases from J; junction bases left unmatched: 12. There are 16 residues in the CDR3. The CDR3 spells CASSLRTGSNRNEQFF. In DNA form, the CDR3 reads TGTGCCAGCAGCCTCCGGACAGGGAGTAATCGCAATGAGCAGTTCTTC.

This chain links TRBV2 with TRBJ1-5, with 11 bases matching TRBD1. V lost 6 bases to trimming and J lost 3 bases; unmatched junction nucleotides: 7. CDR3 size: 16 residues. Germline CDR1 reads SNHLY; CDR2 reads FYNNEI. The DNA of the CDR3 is TGTGCCAGCAGGCCGGGACAGGGGGATTACAATCAGCCCCAGCATTTT. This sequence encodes CASRPGQGDYNQPQHF.

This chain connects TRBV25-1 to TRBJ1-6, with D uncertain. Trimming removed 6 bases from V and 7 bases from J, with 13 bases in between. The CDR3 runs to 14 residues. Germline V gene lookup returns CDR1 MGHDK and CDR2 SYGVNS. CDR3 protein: CASSGVGINSPLHF. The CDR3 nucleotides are TGTGCCAGCAGCGGAGTCGGGATAAATTCACCCCTCCACTTT.

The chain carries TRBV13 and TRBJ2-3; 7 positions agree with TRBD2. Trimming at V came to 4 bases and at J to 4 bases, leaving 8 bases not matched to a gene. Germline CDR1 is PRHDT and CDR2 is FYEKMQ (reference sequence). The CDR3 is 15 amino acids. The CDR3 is CASSSLLARADTQYF. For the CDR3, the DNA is TGTGCCAGCAGCTCCTTACTAGCGCGGGCAGATACGCAGTATTTT.

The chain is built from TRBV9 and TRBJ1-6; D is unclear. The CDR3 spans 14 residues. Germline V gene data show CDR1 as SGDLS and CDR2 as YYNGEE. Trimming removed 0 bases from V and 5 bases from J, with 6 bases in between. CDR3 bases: TGTGCCAGCAGCGTAGTAAGCGATAATTCACCCCTCCACTTT. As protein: CASSVVSDNSPLHF.

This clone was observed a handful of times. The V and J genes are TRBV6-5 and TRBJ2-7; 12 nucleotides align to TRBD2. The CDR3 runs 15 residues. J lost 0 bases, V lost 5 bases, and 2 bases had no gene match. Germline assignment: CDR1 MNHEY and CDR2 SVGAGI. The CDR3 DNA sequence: TGTGCCAGCAGTGGACTAGCGGGGACCTCCTACGAGCAGTACTTC. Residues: CASSGLAGTSYEQYF.

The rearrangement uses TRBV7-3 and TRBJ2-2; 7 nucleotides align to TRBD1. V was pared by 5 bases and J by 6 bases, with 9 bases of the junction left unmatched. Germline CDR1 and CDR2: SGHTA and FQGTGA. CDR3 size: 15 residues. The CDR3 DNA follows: TGTGCCAGCAGCCCGACAGGGATCTTATCCGGGGAGCTGTTTTTT. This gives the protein CASSPTGILSGELFF.

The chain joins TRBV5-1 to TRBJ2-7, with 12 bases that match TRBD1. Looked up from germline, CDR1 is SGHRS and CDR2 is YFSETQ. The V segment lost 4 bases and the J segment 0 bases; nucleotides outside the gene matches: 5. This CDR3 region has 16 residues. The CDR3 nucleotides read TGCGCCAGCAGCCAGAGGGGACAGGGGGCCTCCTACGAGCAGTACTTC. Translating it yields CASSQRGQGASYEQYF.

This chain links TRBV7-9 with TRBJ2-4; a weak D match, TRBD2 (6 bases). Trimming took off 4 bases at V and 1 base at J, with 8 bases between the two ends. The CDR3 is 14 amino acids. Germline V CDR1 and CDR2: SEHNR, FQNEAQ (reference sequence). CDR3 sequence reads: CASSSGLAKNIQYF. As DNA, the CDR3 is TGTGCCAGCAGCTCGGGACTGGCCAAAAACATTCAGTACTTC.

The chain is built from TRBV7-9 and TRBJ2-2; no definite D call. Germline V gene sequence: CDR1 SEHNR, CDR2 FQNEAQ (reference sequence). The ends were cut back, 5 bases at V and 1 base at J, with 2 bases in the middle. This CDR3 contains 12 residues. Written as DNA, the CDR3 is TGTGCCAGCAGCGAGAACACCGGGGAGCTGTTTTTT. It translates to CASSENTGELFF.

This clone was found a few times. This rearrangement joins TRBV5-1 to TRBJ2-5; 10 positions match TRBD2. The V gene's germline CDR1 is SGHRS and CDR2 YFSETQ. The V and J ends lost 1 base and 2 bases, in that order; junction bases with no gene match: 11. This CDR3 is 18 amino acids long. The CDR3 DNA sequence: TGCGCCAGCAGCTTGAGCACGCCGGGACTAGCGCCGCAAGAGACCCAGTACTTC. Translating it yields CASSLSTPGLAPQETQYF. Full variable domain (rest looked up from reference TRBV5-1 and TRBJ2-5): KAGVTQTPRYLIKTRGQQVTLSCSPISGHRSVSWYQQTPGQGLQFLFEYFSETQRNKGNFPGRFSGRQFSNSRSEMNVSTLELGDSALYLCASSLSTPGLAPQETQYFGPGTRLLVL.

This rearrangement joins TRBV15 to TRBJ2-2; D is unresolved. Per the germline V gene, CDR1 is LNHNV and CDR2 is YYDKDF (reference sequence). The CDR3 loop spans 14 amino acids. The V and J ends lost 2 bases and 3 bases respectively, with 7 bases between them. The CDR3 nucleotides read TGTGCCACCAGCAGATCCCTCGACACCGGGGAGCTGTTTTTT. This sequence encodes CATSRSLDTGELFF.

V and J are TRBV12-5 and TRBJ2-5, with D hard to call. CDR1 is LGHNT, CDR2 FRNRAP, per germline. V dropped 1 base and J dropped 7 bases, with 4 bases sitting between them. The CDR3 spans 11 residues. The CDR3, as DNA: TGTGCTAGTGGTTTGGACGGGACCCAGTACTTC. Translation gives CASGLDGTQYF.

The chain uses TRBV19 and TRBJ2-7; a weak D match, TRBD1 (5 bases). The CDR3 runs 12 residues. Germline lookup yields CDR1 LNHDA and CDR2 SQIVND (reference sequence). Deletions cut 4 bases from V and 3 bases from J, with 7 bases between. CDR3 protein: CASSTGLYEQYF. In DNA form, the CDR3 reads TGTGCCAGTAGTACAGGGCTCTACGAGCAGTACTTC.

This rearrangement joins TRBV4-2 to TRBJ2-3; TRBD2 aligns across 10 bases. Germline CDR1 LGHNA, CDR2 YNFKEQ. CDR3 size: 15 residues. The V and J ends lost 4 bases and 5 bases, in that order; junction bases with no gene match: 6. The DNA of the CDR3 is TGTGCCAGCAGCCCTGGACTAGCGGATGGAGATACGCAGTATTTT. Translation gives CASSPGLADGDTQYF.

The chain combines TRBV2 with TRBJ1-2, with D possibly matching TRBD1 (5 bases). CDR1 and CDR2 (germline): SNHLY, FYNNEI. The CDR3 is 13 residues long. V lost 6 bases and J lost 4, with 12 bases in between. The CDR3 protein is CASSPDGGYGYTF. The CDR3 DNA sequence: TGTGCCAGCAGCCCCGACGGGGGCTATGGCTACACCTTC.